This entry lists 15 T cell receptor beta chains sequenced from one sample in a study of T cells in Graves' hyperthyroidism and ophthalmopathy. RNA transcripts yielded amplified TCR beta CDR3 regions. The study used the HTBI primer set for a first-round RT-PCR of the TCR CDR3. Using its own MiXCR run on the multiplex PCR reads, TCRdb lists one record per CDR3 protein. The sample holds 540,000 or so distinct CDR3 sequences, 15% to 17% seen once. The material sequenced was blood. The source is a woman in her twenties or thirties with Graves' hyperthyroidism.

This clonotype was found many times. The chain links TRBV15 to TRBJ1-1; D remains ambiguous. Germline-derived CDR1 and CDR2 are LNHNV and YYDKDF (reference sequence). This CDR3 has 14 residues. The V gene lost 5 bases and the J gene lost 0 bases, with 10 bases spanning the gap. This CDR3 is CATSQRPVNTEAFF. The CDR3 DNA sequence: TGTGCCACCAGCCAGCGGCCTGTGAACACTGAAGCTTTCTTT.

This rearrangement joins TRBV19 to TRBJ2-3, with a possible D match to TRBD2 (6 bases). V shed 4 bases and J shed 4 bases, with 21 bases lying between them. The CDR3 is 17 amino acids. CDR1 and CDR2 (germline): LNHDA, SQIVND (reference sequence). The CDR3 sequence is CASSTFWDGGKADTQYF. In DNA, the CDR3 is TGTGCCAGTAGTACGTTCTGGGATGGCGGGAAGGCAGATACGCAGTATTTT. Looking up the rest from reference TRBV19 and TRBJ2-3 gives the full variable domain: DGGITQSPKYLFRKEGQNVTLSCEQNLNHDAMYWYRQDPGQGLRLIYYSQIVNDFQKGDIAEGYSVSREKKESFPLTVTSAQKNPTAFYLCASSTFWDGGKADTQYFGPGTRLTVL.

This clonotype was picked up a small number of times. The chain employs TRBV11-2 and TRBJ2-7; no firm D call. Germline-derived CDR1 and CDR2 are SGHAT and FQNNGV. Trimming shortened V by 5 bases and J by 9 bases, and 23 bases separated the two germline ends. The CDR3 sequence is 15 residues long. The CDR3: CASSLLMPTAFGQYF. In DNA form, the CDR3 reads TGTGCCAGCAGCCTATTGATGCCCACGGCATTCGGGCAGTACTTC.

The chain uses TRBV2 and TRBJ1-2, with D unresolved. Deletions cut 1 base from V and 4 bases from J, with 22 bases between. This CDR3 has 18 residues. Germline CDR1 reads SNHLY; CDR2 reads FYNNEI. The CDR3 loop is CASSEVGIRRPRVYGYTF. The DNA for the CDR3 is TGTGCCAGCAGTGAAGTGGGCATTAGGAGGCCGCGGGTCTATGGCTACACCTTC.

This clonotype was observed a few times. The rearrangement joins TRBV18 to TRBJ2-3, with 7 bases that match TRBD2. The CDR3 has 14 amino acids. Germline lookup yields CDR1 KGHSH and CDR2 LQKENI. The V gene end was trimmed by 2 bases and the J gene end by 1 base; junction bases not matched to a gene: 0. CDR3 nucleotides: TGTGCCAGCTCACCAGGGGGGGGCACAGATACGCAGTATTTT. Its translation is CASSPGGGTDTQYF. Based on the CDR3 plus reference TRBV18 and TRBJ2-3, the full variable domain is NAGVMQNPRHLVRRRGQEARLRCSPMKGHSHVYWYRQLPEEGLKFMVYLQKENIIDESGMPKERFSAEFPKEGPSILRIQQVVRGDSAAYFCASSPGGGTDTQYFGPGTRLTVL.

This clonotype was counted at least ten times. The chain recombines TRBV6-1 with TRBJ1-2; D is ambiguous. V was shortened by 7 bases and J by 8 bases, with 14 bases between the two germline ends. In germline, CDR1 is MNHNS, CDR2 SASEGT. The CDR3 contains 12 residues. Here the CDR3 reads CASTGVGVGYTF. CDR3 DNA sequence: TGTGCCAGCACTGGGGTTGGGGTGGGCTACACCTTC.

The chain couples TRBV12-3 or TRBV12-4 to TRBJ2-7; 9 bases agree with TRBD1. The trim removed 5 bases at V and 6 bases at J, leaving 5 bases unmatched. The CDR3 runs 13 residues. CDR3 coding DNA: TGTGCCAGCAGTCCCGGGACAGGGAGCGAGCAGTACTTC. This translates into CASSPGTGSEQYF.

This clonotype has just a few counts. This may come from a read error, since a much larger clone is one base off. V gene TRBV28 combines with J gene TRBJ2-7, with TRBD1 as a possible D gene (6 bases). V lost 4 bases and J lost 2, with 9 bases in between. The CDR3 is 13 residues long. CDR1 is MDHEN, CDR2 SYDVKM, per germline. The CDR3 DNA reads as TGTGCCAGCAGTTGGACAGAGCCCTACGAGCAGTACTTC. Translated, it gives CASSWTEPYEQYF. The variable domain in full, completed from reference TRBV28 and TRBJ2-7, reads DVKVTQSSRYLVKRTGEKVFLECVQDMDHENMFWYRQDPGLGLRLIYFSYDVKMKEKGDIPEGYSVSREKKERFSLILESASTNQTSMYLCASSWTEPYEQYFGPGTRLTVT.

This sequence joins TRBV6-2 or TRBV6-3 and TRBJ2-7; 7 positions agree with TRBD1. The germline gives CDR1 MNHEY, CDR2 SVGEGT. V was clipped by 7 bases and J by 5 bases; unmatched bases: 5. This CDR3 region has 12 residues. Written as DNA, the CDR3 is TGTGCCAGCACCGACAGGGAGCACGAGCAGTACTTC. Its protein product is CASTDREHEQYF.

This clonotype appeared many times. This chain links TRBV27 with TRBJ2-5; TRBD1 might be the D (6 bases). This CDR3 comprises 15 residues. Looked up from germline, CDR1 is MNHEY and CDR2 is SMNVEV (reference sequence). V dropped 0 bases and J dropped 3 bases, with 11 bases sitting between them. In DNA form, the CDR3 reads TGTGCCAGCAGTTTATCAGGGGACACTGAAGAGACCCAGTACTTC. The encoded protein is CASSLSGDTEETQYF.

A note on this clonotype: This may be a read error: a much more frequent sequence differs by one nucleotide. This rearrangement joins TRBV9 to TRBJ2-3, with 10 bases lining up with TRBD2. CDR3 size: 17 residues. Looked up from germline, CDR1 is SGDLS and CDR2 is YYNGEE. The J segment lost 0 bases and the V segment lost 3 bases, leaving 7 bases of the junction unmatched. This chain's CDR3 is CASSGASGGTSTDTQYF. The DNA for the CDR3 is TGTGCCAGCAGCGGGGCTAGCGGGGGAACTAGCACAGATACGCAGTATTTT.

The chain combines TRBV20-1 with TRBJ1-1, with D possibly TRBD1 on 5 matching bases. The CDR3 length is 13 residues. Germline-derived CDR1 and CDR2 are DFQATT and SNEGSKA (reference sequence). V was cut by 0 bases and J by 7 bases, with 12 bases left in between. The CDR3, as DNA: TGCAGTGCTAGAGATGGGGCAGGGAGTGAAGCTTTCTTT. This gives the protein CSARDGAGSEAFF.

This clonotype was detected many times. This chain uses TRBV18 with TRBJ2-7; TRBD2 aligns across 10 bases. Germline values: CDR1 KGHSH, CDR2 LQKENI. Trimming removed 3 bases from V and 2 bases from J; junction bases left unmatched: 4. The CDR3 extends over 15 amino acids. CDR3 residues: CASSPTSGLTYEQYF. CDR3 bases: TGTGCCAGCTCACCGACTAGCGGGCTAACCTACGAGCAGTACTTC.

This clonotype was counted many times. The chain links TRBV18 to TRBJ2-1; no definite D call. The CDR3 is made up of 16 amino acids. Germline V gene sequence: CDR1 KGHSH, CDR2 LQKENI. The V end lost 2 bases, the J end lost 0 bases, and 11 bases lay between the germline ends. CDR3 loop: CASSPGGWHSYNEQFF. The CDR3 nucleotides are TGTGCCAGCTCACCAGGTGGGTGGCACTCCTACAATGAGCAGTTCTTC.

This clonotype was counted many times. The V call is TRBV12-3 or TRBV12-4, the J call TRBJ2-3, with D unclear. This CDR3 has 13 residues. V lost 3 bases and J 1 base, leaving 5 bases between the germline ends. CDR3 bases: TGTGCCAGCAGTTTTTCTCGCACAGATACGCAGTATTTT. Its protein is CASSFSRTDTQYF.